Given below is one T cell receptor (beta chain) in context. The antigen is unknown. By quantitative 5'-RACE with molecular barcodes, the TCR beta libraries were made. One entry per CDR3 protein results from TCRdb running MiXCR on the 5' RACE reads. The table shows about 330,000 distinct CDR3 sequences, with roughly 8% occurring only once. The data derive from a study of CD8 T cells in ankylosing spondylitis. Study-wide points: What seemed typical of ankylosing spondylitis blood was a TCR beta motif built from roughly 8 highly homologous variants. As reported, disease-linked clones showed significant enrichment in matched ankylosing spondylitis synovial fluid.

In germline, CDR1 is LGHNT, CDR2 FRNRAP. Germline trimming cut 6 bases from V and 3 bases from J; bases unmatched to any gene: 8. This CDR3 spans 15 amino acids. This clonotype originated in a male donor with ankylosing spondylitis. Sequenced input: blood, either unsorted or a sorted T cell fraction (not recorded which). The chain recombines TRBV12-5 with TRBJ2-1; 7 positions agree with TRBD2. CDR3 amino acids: CASGEGLPIYNEQFF. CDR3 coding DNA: TGTGCTAGTGGGGAGGGACTACCGATCTACAATGAGCAGTTCTTC.